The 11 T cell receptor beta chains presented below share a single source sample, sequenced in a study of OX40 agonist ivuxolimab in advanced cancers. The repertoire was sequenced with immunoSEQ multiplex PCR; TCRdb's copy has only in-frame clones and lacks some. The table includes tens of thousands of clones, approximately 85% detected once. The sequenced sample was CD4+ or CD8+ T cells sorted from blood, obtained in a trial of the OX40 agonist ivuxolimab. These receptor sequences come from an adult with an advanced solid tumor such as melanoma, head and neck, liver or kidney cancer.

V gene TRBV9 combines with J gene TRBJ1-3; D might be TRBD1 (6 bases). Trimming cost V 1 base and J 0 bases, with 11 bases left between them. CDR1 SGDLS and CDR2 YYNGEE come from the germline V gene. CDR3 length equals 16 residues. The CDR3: CASSVNGQYSGNTIYF. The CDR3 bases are TGTGCCAGCAGCGTAAATGGACAGTACTCTGGAAACACCATATATTTT.

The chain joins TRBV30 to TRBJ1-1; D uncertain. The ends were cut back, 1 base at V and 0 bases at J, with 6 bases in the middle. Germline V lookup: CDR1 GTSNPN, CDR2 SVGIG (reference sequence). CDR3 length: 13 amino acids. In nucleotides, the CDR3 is TGTGCCTGGAGTGGGGTTTTGAACACTGAAGCTTTCTTT. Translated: CAWSGVLNTEAFF. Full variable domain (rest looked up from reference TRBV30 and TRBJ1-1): SQTIHQWPATLVQPVGSPLSLECTVEGTSNPNLYWYRQAAGRGLQLLFYSVGIGQISSEVPQNLSASRPQDRQFILSSKKLLLSDSGFYLCAWSGVLNTEAFFGQGTRLTVV.

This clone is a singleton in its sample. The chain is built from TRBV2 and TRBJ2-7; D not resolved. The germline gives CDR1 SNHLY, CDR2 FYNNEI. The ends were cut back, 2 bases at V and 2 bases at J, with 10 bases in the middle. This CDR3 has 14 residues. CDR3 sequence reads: CASSEFMPPYEQYF. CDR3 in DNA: TGTGCCAGCAGTGAATTCATGCCACCCTACGAGCAGTACTTC.

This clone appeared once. CDR3 region: CASSLYATNEKLFF. CDR3 DNA: TGCGCCAGCAGCTTGTATGCAACTAATGAAAAACTGTTTTTT. The chain couples TRBV5-1 to TRBJ1-4; D is ambiguous. Trimming removed 1 base from V and 0 bases from J, with 4 bases in between. This CDR3 contains 14 residues. From germline, CDR1 is SGHRS and CDR2 YFSETQ. Full variable domain (missing parts from reference TRBV5-1 and TRBJ1-4): KAGVTQTPRYLIKTRGQQVTLSCSPISGHRSVSWYQQTPGQGLQFLFEYFSETQRNKGNFPGRFSGRQFSNSRSEMNVSTLELGDSALYLCASSLYATNEKLFFGSGTQLSVL.

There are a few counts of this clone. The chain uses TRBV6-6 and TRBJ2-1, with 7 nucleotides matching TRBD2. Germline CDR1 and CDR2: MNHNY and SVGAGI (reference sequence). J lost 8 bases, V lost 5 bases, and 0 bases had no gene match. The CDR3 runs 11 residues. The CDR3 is CASSLADEQFF. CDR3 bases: TGTGCCAGCAGTCTAGCGGATGAGCAGTTCTTC.

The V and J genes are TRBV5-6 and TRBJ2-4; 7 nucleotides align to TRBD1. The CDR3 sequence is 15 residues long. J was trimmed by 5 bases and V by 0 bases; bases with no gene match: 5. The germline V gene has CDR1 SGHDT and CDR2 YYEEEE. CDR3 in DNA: TGTGCCAGCAGCTTGGGACAGGGCGAAGAAAACATTCAGTACTTC. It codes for CASSLGQGEENIQYF.

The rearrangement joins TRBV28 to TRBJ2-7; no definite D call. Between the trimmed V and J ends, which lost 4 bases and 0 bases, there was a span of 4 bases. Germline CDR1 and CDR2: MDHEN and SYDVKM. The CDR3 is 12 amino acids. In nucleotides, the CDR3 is TGTGCCAGCAGTTCTAGCTCCTACGAGCAGTACTTC. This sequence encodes CASSSSSYEQYF.

As DNA, the CDR3 is TGTGCCAGCAGTTTAGGGTCCTTTGGCTACACCTTC. Translated, it gives CASSLGSFGYTF. The chain uses TRBV28 and TRBJ1-2; D call uncertain. V dropped 2 bases and J dropped 7 bases, with 8 bases sitting between them. In germline, CDR1 is MDHEN, CDR2 SYDVKM. The CDR3 contains 12 residues.

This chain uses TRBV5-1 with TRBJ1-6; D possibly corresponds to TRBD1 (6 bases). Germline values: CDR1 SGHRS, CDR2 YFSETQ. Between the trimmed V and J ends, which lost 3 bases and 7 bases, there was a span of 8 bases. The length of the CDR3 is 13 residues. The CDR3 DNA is TGCGCCAGCAGCTGGACAGAAAATTCACCCCTCCACTTT. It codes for CASSWTENSPLHF.

The CDR3 nucleotides are TGTGCCATCCGGAGGGCAGGGGGCGGGGGTGAAGCTTTCTTT. Residues: CAIRRAGGGGEAFF. The V gene is TRBV27, the J gene TRBJ1-1; 8 nucleotides agree with TRBD1. J lost 7 bases, V lost 10 bases, and 14 bases had no gene match. The CDR3 has 14 residues. Germline loops: CDR1 MNHEY, CDR2 SMNVEV (reference sequence).

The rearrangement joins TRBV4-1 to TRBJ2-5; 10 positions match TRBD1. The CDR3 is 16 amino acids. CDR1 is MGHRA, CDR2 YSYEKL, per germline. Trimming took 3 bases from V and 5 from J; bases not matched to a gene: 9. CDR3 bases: TGCGCCAGCAGCCAGACAGGGGGCGGTTTTAGGGAGACCCAGTACTTC. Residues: CASSQTGGGFRETQYF.